This note documents a single TCR beta chain sequence. As yet, its antigen is unknown. These data come from a study of cytomegalovirus exposure and HLA in healthy donors. CDR1 and CDR2 from the germline V gene are SEHNR and FQNEAQ (reference sequence). Trimming cost V 8 bases and J 0 bases, with 10 bases left between them. This CDR3 is built from 14 residues. Broader study findings: The study flagged about 150 TCR beta chains as cytomegalovirus-associated. TCR association rates varied by HLA locus in a later analysis, with DRB1 highest and HLA-C lowest. Immune exposure information available was restricted to CMV serostatus.

PCR amplification relied on 60 Vbeta primers (plus 13 Jbeta primers). In the original analysis: The count from a later analysis was about 80 million unique TCR beta chains, 9.5 million to 11 million of them shared. Clones were sequenced by immunoSEQ multiplex PCR, and TCRdb holds only the in-frame ones, with some missing. Clone size and V and J calls were adopted from that table, with D and trimming inferred from the DNA. The data hold 150,000 to 200,000 clones, with under 85% observed a single time. The TCR originated in a man between 18 and 35 years old in good health and CMV-seronegative. The chain links TRBV7-9 to TRBJ2-2; TRBD1 might be the D (6 bases). Sequencing was done on a sample of PBMCs. This CDR3 reads CASPHRANTGELFF. The CDR3 DNA reads TGTGCCAGCCCTCACAGGGCGAACACCGGGGAGCTGTTTTTT.